These 9 T cell receptor beta chains share one sample of origin, sequenced in a study of T cells in Graves' hyperthyroidism and ophthalmopathy. The TCR beta CDR3 regions underwent amplification using RNA transcripts as the source. HTBI primers were employed in a first-round RT-PCR of the TCR CDR3. TCRdb called the multiplex PCR reads again in MiXCR, with one record for every CDR3 protein. The table lists about 200,000 distinct CDR3 sequences, roughly a sixth of them singletons. Sequencing used blood. The receptors derive from a middle-aged man with Graves' hyperthyroidism.

This clonotype has only a few counts. The rearrangement uses TRBV7-8 and TRBJ2-7; TRBD1 is a possible D gene (5 bases). Germline assignment: CDR1 SGHVS and CDR2 FQNEAQ. The CDR3 has 13 residues. With 5 bases removed from V and 2 bases from J, the gap between germline ends came to 10 bases. Here the CDR3 DNA reads TGTGCCAGCAGCCCCAGGGTACCCTACGAGCAGTACTTC. Translating it yields CASSPRVPYEQYF.

This clonotype has at least ten counts. The genes are TRBV28 and TRBJ1-2; TRBD1 might be the D (5 bases). The CDR3 is made up of 13 amino acids. The germline V and J ends were trimmed by 6 bases and 7 bases, with 15 bases remaining between them. The V gene's germline CDR1 is MDHEN and CDR2 SYDVKM. As DNA, the CDR3 is TGTGCCAGCAGCGGTTATGAGGGACCTGGCTACACCTTC. As protein: CASSGYEGPGYTF.

This clonotype was seen a few times. The genes are TRBV5-1 and TRBJ2-1, with D possibly being TRBD2 (5 bases). This CDR3 is built from 14 residues. The ends were cut back, 0 bases at V and 5 bases at J, with 9 bases in the middle. CDR1 and CDR2 (germline): SGHRS, YFSETQ. CDR3 protein: CASSLVLANNEQFF. The DNA of the CDR3 is TGCGCCAGCAGCTTGGTTTTAGCGAACAATGAGCAGTTCTTC.

This clonotype was seen a few times. The rearrangement joins TRBV5-1 to TRBJ2-1, with 10 bases lining up with TRBD2. The CDR3 is 16 residues long. V trimming: 4 bases; J trimming: 9 bases; junction bases outside the gene matches: 13. Germline V gene lookup returns CDR1 SGHRS and CDR2 YFSETQ. The CDR3 nucleotides are TGCGCCAGCAGCAACCGGGGGCTAGCGGGAGCCGGTGAGCAGTTCTTC. It translates to CASSNRGLAGAGEQFF. Full variable domain (remainder filled in from reference TRBV5-1 and TRBJ2-1): KAGVTQTPRYLIKTRGQQVTLSCSPISGHRSVSWYQQTPGQGLQFLFEYFSETQRNKGNFPGRFSGRQFSNSRSEMNVSTLELGDSALYLCASSNRGLAGAGEQFFGPGTRLTVL.

This clonotype showed up just a few times. J is TRBJ2-3 and V is TRBV5-1, with TRBD1 matching over 11 bases. Losses at the gene ends were 4 bases for V and 3 bases for J; bases not matched to a gene: 7. The germline V gene encodes CDR1 SGHRS and CDR2 YFSETQ. The CDR3 contains 16 residues. The CDR3 sequence is CASSPIGTGGTDTQYF. The CDR3 region has the DNA TGCGCCAGCAGCCCGATCGGGACAGGGGGGACAGATACGCAGTATTTT.

The chain employs TRBV5-6 and TRBJ1-1, with a weak D call TRBD1 (5 bases). Germline CDR1 is SGHDT and CDR2 is YYEEEE. Between the trimmed V and J ends, which lost 3 bases and 4 bases, there was a span of 10 bases. CDR3 length: 13 amino acids. The CDR3 DNA reads as TGTGCCAGCAGCTGGGGGGGGAGCACTGAAGCTTTCTTT. This gives the protein CASSWGGSTEAFF.

This clonotype has at least ten counts. The chain recombines TRBV27 with TRBJ2-3, with D perhaps TRBD1 (5 bases). Germline V gene lookup returns CDR1 MNHEY and CDR2 SMNVEV (reference sequence). The V and J ends lost 4 bases and 2 bases respectively, with 22 bases between them. There are 18 residues in the CDR3. In DNA, the CDR3 is TGTGCCAGCAGTTCTCCAGCCTTGACAGATCACCTCACAGATACGCAGTATTTT. It translates to CASSSPALTDHLTDTQYF.

This clonotype has just one count. The chain joins TRBV10-3 to TRBJ1-2; 10 nucleotides match TRBD1. CDR3 length: 13 residues. Trimming took 6 bases from V and 7 from J; bases not matched to a gene: 5. CDR1 is ENHRY and CDR2 is SYGVKD in the germline V gene. CDR3 in amino acids: CAISVDRGSGYTF. DNA for the CDR3: TGTGCCATCAGCGTGGACAGGGGGAGTGGCTACACCTTC.

This clonotype was observed a few times. The V call is TRBV6-4, the J call TRBJ2-1; TRBD2 matches at 9 bases. The CDR3 has 14 amino acids. Germline trimming cut 8 bases from V and 7 bases from J; bases unmatched to any gene: 9. The germline CDR1 and CDR2 sequences are MRHNA and SNTAGT. Here the CDR3 reads CASSVSGSQNEQFF. The CDR3 region has the DNA TGTGCCAGCTCCGTTAGCGGGAGCCAGAATGAGCAGTTCTTC.